The 4 T cell receptor beta chains reported below all come from one sample, sequenced in a study of cytomegalovirus exposure and HLA in healthy donors. 60 Vbeta and 13 Jbeta primers were used in PCR. Sequenced by immunoSEQ multiplex PCR; TCRdb stores in-frame clones only, minus some. The table shows 100,000 to 150,000 clones, with approximately 80% occurring only once. Sequenced input: PBMCs. These receptor sequences come from a man in his fifties in good health and CMV-seronegative.

V gene TRBV5-1 combines with J gene TRBJ1-1; the D gene is possibly TRBD1 (6 bases). Per germline, CDR1 SGHRS and CDR2 YFSETQ. Trimming stripped 3 bases from V and 2 bases from J, with 20 bases between. The CDR3 is 17 amino acids. The CDR3 DNA follows: TGCGCCAGCAGCTCTGAGAGGCCGACAGGCAGAAACACTGAAGCTTTCTTT. Protein: CASSSERPTGRNTEAFF.

V usage is TRBV19 and J usage is TRBJ1-5; TRBD1 matches at 12 bases. The V gene end was trimmed by 4 bases and the J gene end by 6 bases; junction bases not matched to a gene: 10. CDR1 and CDR2 from the germline V gene are LNHDA and SQIVND (reference sequence). The CDR3 consists of 17 residues. As DNA, the CDR3 is TGTGCCAGTAGTACAGGGACAGGGGGCTATGAGAGTCAGCCCCAGCATTTT. Its protein product is CASSTGTGGYESQPQHF.

This clone appeared once. This chain's CDR3 is CASSQAGGAQPQHF. DNA for the CDR3: TGCGCCAGCAGCCAAGCAGGCGGGGCTCAGCCCCAGCATTTT. This chain connects TRBV4-1 to TRBJ1-5; D perhaps matches TRBD1 (5 bases). V was trimmed by 1 base and J by 6 bases, leaving 10 bases between them. CDR1 is MGHRA and CDR2 is YSYEKL in the germline V gene. The CDR3 is made up of 14 amino acids.

This clone was picked up a small number of times. J is TRBJ1-3 and V is TRBV7-8; maybe TRBD1 (5 bases). Germline V gives CDR1 SGHVS, CDR2 FQNEAQ. Trimming took 0 bases from V and 9 from J, leaving 12 bases between them. The CDR3 runs to 14 residues. CDR3 in amino acids: CASSLAGGVGTIYF. DNA of the CDR3: TGTGCCAGCAGCTTAGCTGGAGGGGTGGGCACCATATATTTT.